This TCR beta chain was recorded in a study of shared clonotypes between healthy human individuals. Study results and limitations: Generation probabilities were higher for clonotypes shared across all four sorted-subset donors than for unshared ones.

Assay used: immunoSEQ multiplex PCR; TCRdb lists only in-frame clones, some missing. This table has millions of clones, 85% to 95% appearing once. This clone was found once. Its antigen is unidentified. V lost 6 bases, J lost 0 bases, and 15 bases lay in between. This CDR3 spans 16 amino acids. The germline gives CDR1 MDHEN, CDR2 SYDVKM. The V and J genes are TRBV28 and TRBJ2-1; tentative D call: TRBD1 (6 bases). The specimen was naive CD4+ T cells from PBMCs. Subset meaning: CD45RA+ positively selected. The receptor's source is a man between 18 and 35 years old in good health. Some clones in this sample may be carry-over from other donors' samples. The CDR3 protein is CASSPAGASSYNEQFF. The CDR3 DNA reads TGTGCCAGCAGCCCAGCAGGGGCCAGCTCCTACAATGAGCAGTTCTTC. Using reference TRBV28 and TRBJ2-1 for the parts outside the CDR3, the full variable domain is DVKVTQSSRYLVKRTGEKVFLECVQDMDHENMFWYRQDPGLGLRLIYFSYDVKMKEKGDIPEGYSVSREKKERFSLILESASTNQTSMYLCASSPAGASSYNEQFFGPGTRLTVL.